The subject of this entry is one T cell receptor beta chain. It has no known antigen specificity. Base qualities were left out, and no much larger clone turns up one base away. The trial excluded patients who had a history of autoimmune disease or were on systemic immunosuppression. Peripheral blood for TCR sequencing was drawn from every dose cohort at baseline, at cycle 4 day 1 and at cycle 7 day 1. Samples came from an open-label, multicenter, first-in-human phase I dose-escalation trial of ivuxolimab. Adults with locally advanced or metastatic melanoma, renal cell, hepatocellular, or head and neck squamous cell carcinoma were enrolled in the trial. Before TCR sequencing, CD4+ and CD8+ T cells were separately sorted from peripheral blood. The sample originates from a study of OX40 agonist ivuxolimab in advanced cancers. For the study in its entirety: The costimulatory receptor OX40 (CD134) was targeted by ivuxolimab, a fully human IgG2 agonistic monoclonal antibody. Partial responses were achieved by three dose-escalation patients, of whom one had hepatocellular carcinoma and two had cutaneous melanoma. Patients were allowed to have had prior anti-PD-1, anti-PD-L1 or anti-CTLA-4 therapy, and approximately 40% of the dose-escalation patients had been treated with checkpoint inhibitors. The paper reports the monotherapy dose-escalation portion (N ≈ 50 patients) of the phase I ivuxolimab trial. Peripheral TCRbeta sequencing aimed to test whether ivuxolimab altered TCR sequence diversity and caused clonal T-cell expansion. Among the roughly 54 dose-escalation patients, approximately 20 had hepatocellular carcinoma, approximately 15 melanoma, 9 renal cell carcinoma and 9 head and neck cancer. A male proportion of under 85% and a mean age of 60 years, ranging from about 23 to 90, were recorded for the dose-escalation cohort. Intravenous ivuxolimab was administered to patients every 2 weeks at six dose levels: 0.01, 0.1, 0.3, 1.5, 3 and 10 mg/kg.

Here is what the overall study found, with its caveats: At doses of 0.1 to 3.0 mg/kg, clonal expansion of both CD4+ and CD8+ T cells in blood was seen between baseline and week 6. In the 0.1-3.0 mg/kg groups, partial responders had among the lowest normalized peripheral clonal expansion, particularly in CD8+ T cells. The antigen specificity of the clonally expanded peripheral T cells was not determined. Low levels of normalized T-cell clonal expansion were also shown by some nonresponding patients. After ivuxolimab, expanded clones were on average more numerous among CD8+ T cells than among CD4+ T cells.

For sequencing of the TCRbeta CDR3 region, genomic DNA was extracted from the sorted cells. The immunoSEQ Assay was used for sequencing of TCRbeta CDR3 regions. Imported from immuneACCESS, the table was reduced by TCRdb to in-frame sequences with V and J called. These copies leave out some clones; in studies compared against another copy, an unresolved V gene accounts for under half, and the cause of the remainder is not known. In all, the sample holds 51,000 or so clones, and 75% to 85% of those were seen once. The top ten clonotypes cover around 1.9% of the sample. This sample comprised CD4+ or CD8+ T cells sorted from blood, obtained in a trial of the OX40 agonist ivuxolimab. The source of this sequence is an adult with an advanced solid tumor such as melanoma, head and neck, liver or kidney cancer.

The DNA sequence reads TGTGCCAGCAGTGGGACTAGTTACGAGCAGTACTTC. Translated, this is CASSGTSYEQYF. The chain links TRBV6-1 with TRBJ2-7; 7 of the junction bases match TRBD2. The CDR3, cysteine through phenylalanine, is 12 amino acids long. CDR3 DNA only is kept here, 36 bases in frame from base 1. The germline V gene specifies MNHNS as CDR1 and SASEGT as CDR2. Trimming removed 4 bases from V and 4 bases from J; the gene matches leave 1 base unexplained.